This T cell receptor (beta chain) was identified in a study of blood T cell repertoires in COVID-19. Turning to the study itself: T cells, B-cell-depleted T cells, or PBMCs provided the cDNA or gDNA that served as material.

Methods used by the authors: Amplification with reference gene primers provided the estimates of nucleated cell counts. Clones were read by immunoSEQ multiplex PCR, and TCRdb kept only the in-frame ones, dropping some. V and J calls and clone size are copied from that table; D and trimming were computed from the DNA. Among approximately 180,000 clones listed, 80% to 90% were seen once. CDR3 size: 16 residues. Germline CDR1 is SGDLS and CDR2 is YYNGEE. V was clipped by 2 bases and J by 0 bases, with 14 bases between them. Material: peripheral blood. The receptor was derived from a man between 40 and 49 years old with active or convalescent COVID-19. This rearrangement joins TRBV9 to TRBJ1-2, with TRBD1 as a possible D gene (5 bases). The CDR3 coding sequence is TGTGCCAGCAGCGTCGGCGGGACTACAACTAACTATGGCTACACCTTC. Protein sequence: CASSVGGTTTNYGYTF.